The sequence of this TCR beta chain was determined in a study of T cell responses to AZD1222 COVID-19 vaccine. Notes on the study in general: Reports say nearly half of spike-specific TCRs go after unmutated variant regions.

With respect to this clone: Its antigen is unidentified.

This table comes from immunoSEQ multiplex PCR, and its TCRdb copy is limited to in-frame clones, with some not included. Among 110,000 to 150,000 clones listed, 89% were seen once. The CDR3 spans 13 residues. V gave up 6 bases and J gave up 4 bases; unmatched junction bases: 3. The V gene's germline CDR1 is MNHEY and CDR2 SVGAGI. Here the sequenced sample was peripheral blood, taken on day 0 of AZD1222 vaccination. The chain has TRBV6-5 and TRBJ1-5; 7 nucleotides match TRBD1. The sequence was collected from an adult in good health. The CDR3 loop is CASSQQGNQPQHF. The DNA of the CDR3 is TGTGCCAGCAGCCAACAGGGGAATCAGCCCCAGCATTTT.